This T cell receptor (beta chain) was captured by sequencing in a study of T cells in Graves' hyperthyroidism and ophthalmopathy (dated by TCRdb to between 2019 and 2020). Study-wide context: Peripheral blood was sampled at the time of initial diagnosis, prior to any treatment. A discovery cohort of about a hundred patients, roughly 40 with Graves' ophthalmopathy and about 60 with stable Graves' hyperthyroidism, was used to find distinguishing TCR V-J signatures. Prospective prediction of ophthalmopathy was tested in an independent validation cohort consisting of roughly 19 hyperthyroidism patients and 17 patients who later progressed to ophthalmopathy. The 75 to 100 discovery patients were randomly split 7:3 into training and test sets. Thyroid tissue and blood T-cell repertoires from about 6 Graves' hyperthyroidism patients were also compared in the study. Following sampling, methimazole starting at 30 mg daily was given to hyperthyroidism patients, and high-dose intravenous methylprednisolone was given to ophthalmopathy patients. TCR Vbeta CDR3 sequencing of some 140 peripheral blood samples (43 ophthalmopathy, 75 hyperthyroidism and approximately 17 progressor patients) is reported in the paper. Results and caveats for the whole study, not just this receptor: In validation, progression to ophthalmopathy was predicted by the model with nearly 71% sensitivity and 72.22% specificity, a median of 6.5 months before onset. Blood samples also contained most of the expanded thyroid clonotypes (frequency above 0.001), which suggests that blood repertoires may reflect thyroid immune responses. No statistical method was used to set the sample size in advance, and investigators knew the group allocation. Ophthalmopathy was separated from stable hyperthyroidism by a 13 V-J signature model, with over 85% sensitivity and approximately 81% specificity obtained in cross-validation and 80%/75% obtained in testing.

Ophthalmopathy patients had moderately to severely active disease, with a Clinical Activity Score of 3 or more, a NOSPECS grade of 4 or more, and a disease duration of less than 3 months. The study excluded patients with uncontrolled infections, other autoimmune diseases, pregnancy or lactation. Diagnoses were based on clinical symptoms, serum thyroxine and TRAb, thyroid ultrasound and orbital computed tomography. PBMCs were isolated from about 9.1 ml of fresh peripheral blood by Ficoll-Paque density gradient centrifugation. Trizol reagent was used to extract total RNA, and RNA quality was then checked on an Agilent 2100 Bioanalyzer. There are many counts of this clonotype. The target of this receptor is not known. No per-base quality is available; no much larger clone lies one base away. The TCR beta CDR3 regions were amplified from the RNA transcripts. The TCR CDR3 was subjected to a first round of RT-PCR using the HTBI primer set and the Qiagen OneStep RT-PCR kit. A second multiplex PCR round built the libraries, followed by size selection and purification. The libraries were sequenced on an Illumina HiSeq2000 using paired-end 100 bp reads. The paper's data handling went like this. Raw data were processed with SOAPnuke, discarding reads with adapters, uncalled bases, mean Phred below 15, or no exact constant-primer or identifier match. High-quality paired reads were merged using COPE v1.2.5, and each unique nucleotide sequence was defined as a clonotype. Clonotypes were aligned to IMGT TRBV, TRBD and TRBJ reference segments using MiTCR v1.1. Only V-J combinations with frequency above 0.0001, covering about 99% of repertoires, were analysed. A TCS score was defined as the ratio of F50 (clonal expansion) to E x V (chaos), with BLOSUM62-based TCRdist applied between CDR3 peptides within each V-J. Welch's t-statistics and random forest reduced roughly 530 V-J features to 13, which were used in a naive Bayes classifier (R e1071). TCRdb cleaned the public reads at Q25 with fastp, built clones with MiXCR and kept in-frame beta chains. Identical CDR3 proteins give one entry, which carries the most common genes and DNA. The V and J calls reflect TCRdb's pipeline rather than the authors' work. The sample profile shows about 600,000 distinct CDR3 sequences; more than 14% of them were found once. Of the sample, under 15% falls within the top ten clones.

CDR3 length: 18 amino acids, cysteine to phenylalanine. The entry retains the CDR3 DNA only, 54 bases that are in frame from base 1. Unmatched junction bases come to 12, with V trimmed by 0 bases and J by 4 bases. Via the germline V gene, CDR1 is MDHEN and CDR2 SYDVKM. Material for sequencing was blood. The origin of this receptor is a woman between 45 and 60 years old with Graves' ophthalmopathy. The V gene is TRBV28 and the J gene is TRBJ1-2, with 9 bases in between that match TRBD1. The encoded CDR3 is CASSLWGDHRGPSYGYTF. At the DNA level, the sequence is TGTGCCAGCAGTTTATGGGGGGACCACAGGGGGCCCAGCTATGGCTACACCTTC.